This entry features one T cell receptor (beta chain) sequence. Its antigen is not known. The data derive from a study of CD8+ T cells in alopecia areata. At the level of the study: Tofacitinib therapy lasting 6 to 18 months was followed by 6 months off drug. Patients given treatment had severity scored by the percentage of scalp area affected. Study-level points and caveats: In patients, TCRs were shared less clearly than in mice, and HLA may possibly be involved. Many expanded lesional clones remained in scalp and blood on tofacitinib.

Investigators isolated RNA and reverse transcribed it into cDNA to act as the sequencing template. Some clones are missing from TCRdb's copy, which holds only in-frame ones; the method was immunoSEQ multiplex PCR. The sample has about 210,000 clones, approximately 65% seen once. Sample treatment: oral pan-JAK inhibitor, 5-10 mg twice daily. Trimming pared 1 base from V and 2 bases from J, leaving 10 bases between. CDR3 size: 15 residues. The V gene's germline CDR1 is MGHDK and CDR2 SYGVNS. The sequencing used CD4+ T cells sorted from blood, collected between weeks 43 and 45, from a patient treated with tofacitinib. The source of this sequence is a human donor with alopecia areata. The chain combines TRBV25-1 with TRBJ2-3; D uncertain. This CDR3 reads CASSESGWVTDTQYF. As DNA, the CDR3 is TGTGCCAGCAGTGAATCTGGGTGGGTCACAGATACGCAGTATTTT.